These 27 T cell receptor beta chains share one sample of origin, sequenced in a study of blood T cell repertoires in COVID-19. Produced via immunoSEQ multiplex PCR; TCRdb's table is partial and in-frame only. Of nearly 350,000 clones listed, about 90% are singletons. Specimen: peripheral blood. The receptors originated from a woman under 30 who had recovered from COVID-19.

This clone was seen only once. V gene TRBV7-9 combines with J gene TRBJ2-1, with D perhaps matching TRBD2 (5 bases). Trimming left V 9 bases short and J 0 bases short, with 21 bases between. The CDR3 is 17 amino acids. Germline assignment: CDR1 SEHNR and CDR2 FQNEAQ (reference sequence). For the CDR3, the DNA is TGTGCCAGTAGTACTAGACCACTTAAGAGCTCCTACAATGAGCAGTTCTTC. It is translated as CASSTRPLKSSYNEQFF.

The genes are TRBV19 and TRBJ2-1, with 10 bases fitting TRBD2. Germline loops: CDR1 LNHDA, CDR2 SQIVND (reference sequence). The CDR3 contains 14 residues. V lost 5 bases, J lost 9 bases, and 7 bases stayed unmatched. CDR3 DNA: TGTGCCAGTAGTGACGGGAGCGGGGGGGGTGAGCAGTTCTTC. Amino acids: CASSDGSGGGEQFF.

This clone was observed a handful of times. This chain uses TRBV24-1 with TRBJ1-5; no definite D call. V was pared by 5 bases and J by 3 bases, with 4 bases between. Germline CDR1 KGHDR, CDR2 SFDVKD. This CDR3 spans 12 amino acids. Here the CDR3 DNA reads TGTGCCACCAGTGGCGTCAATCAGCCCCAGCATTTT. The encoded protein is CATSGVNQPQHF.

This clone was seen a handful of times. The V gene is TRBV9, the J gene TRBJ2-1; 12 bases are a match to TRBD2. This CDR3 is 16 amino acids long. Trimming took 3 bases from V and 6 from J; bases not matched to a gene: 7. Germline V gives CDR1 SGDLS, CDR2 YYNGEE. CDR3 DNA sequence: TGTGCCAGCAGCGGTCTAGCGGGAGGGCCCTCCAATGAGCAGTTCTTC. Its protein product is CASSGLAGGPSNEQFF.

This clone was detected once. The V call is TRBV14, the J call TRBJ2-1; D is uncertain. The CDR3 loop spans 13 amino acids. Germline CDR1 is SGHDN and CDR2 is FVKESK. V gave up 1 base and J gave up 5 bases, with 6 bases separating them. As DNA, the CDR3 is TGTGCCAGCAGCCAAGTCGGTAACAATGAGCAGTTCTTC. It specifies CASSQVGNNEQFF.

The CDR3 reads CASREGNYGYTF. The CDR3 coding sequence is TGTGCCAGCAGGGAGGGTAACTATGGCTACACCTTC. The V gene is TRBV2, the J gene TRBJ1-2; no reliable D call. This CDR3 has 12 amino acids. V was cut by 6 bases and J by 1 base, with 6 bases left in between. In germline, CDR1 is SNHLY, CDR2 FYNNEI. The whole variable domain, remainder taken from reference TRBV2 and TRBJ1-2, is EPEVTQTPSHQVTQMGQEVILRCVPISNHLYFYWYRQILGQKVEFLVSFYNNEISEKSEIFDDQFSVERPDGSNFTLKIRSTKLEDSAMYFCASREGNYGYTFGSGTRLTVV.

CDR3 amino acids: CASSVSSGREGYNEQFF. CDR3 DNA: TGTGCCAGCAGCGTATCCTCCGGGAGGGAGGGATACAATGAGCAGTTCTTC. V usage is TRBV9 and J usage is TRBJ2-1; 8 bases fit TRBD2. The CDR3 is made up of 17 amino acids. V lost 1 base and J lost 4; bases outside the gene matches: 10. CDR1 and CDR2 from the germline V gene are SGDLS and YYNGEE.

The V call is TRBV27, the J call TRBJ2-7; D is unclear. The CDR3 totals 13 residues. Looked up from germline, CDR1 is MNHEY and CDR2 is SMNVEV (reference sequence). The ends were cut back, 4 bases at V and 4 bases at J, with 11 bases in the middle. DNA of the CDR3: TGTGCCAGCAGTTCTACGCCCGATTACGAGCAGTACGTC. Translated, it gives CASSSTPDYEQYV.

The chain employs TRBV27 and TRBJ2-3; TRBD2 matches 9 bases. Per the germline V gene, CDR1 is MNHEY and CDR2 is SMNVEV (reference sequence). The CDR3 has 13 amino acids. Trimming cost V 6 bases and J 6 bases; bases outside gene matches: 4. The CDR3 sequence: CASSPGLADTQYF. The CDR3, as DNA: TGTGCCAGCAGCCCGGGACTAGCTGATACGCAGTATTTT.

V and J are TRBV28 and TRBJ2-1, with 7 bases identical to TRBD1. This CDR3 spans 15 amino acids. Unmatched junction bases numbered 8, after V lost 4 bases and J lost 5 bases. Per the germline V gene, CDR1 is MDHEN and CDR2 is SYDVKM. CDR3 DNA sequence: TGTGCCAGCAGTTCCTACAGGGGAAAGAACAATGAGCAGTTCTTC. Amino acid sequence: CASSSYRGKNNEQFF.

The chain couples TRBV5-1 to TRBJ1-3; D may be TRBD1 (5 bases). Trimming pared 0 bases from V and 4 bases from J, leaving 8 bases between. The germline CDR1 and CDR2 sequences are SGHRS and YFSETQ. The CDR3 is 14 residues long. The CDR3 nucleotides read TGCGCCAGCAGCTTGGGGGGCGGAGGAAACACCATATATTTT. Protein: CASSLGGGGNTIYF.

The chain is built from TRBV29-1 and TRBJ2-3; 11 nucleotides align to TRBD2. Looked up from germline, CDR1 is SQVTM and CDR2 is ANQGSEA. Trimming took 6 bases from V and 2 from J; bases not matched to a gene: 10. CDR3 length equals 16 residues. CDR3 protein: CSVALGGLADTDTQYF. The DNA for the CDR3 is TGCAGCGTCGCCCTAGGGGGACTAGCGGACACAGATACGCAGTATTTT.

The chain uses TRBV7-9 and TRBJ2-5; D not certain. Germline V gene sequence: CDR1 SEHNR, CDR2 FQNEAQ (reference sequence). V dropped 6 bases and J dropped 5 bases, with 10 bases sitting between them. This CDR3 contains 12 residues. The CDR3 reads CASSPRRETQYF. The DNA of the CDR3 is TGTGCCAGCAGTCCGCGTCGGGAGACCCAGTACTTC.

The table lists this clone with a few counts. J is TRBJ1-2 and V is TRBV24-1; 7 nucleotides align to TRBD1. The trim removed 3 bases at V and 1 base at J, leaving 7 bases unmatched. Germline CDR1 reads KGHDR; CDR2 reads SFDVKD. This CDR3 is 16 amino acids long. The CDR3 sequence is CATSDPDREYNYGYTF. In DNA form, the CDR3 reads TGTGCCACCAGTGATCCTGACAGGGAGTATAACTATGGCTACACCTTC.

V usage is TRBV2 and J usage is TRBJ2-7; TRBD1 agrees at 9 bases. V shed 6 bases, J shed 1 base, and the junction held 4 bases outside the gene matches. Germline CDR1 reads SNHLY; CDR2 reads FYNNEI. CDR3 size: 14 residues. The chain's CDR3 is CASRAGQGSYEQYV. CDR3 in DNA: TGTGCCAGCAGAGCGGGACAGGGATCCTACGAGCAGTACGTC.

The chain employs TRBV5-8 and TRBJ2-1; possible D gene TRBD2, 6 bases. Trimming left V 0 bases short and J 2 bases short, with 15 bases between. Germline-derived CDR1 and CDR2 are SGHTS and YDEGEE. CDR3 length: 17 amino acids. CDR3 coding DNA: TGTGCCAGCAGCTTGGCTCGCCTGGAGCGGGCCTACAATGAGCAGTTCTTC. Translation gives CASSLARLERAYNEQFF.

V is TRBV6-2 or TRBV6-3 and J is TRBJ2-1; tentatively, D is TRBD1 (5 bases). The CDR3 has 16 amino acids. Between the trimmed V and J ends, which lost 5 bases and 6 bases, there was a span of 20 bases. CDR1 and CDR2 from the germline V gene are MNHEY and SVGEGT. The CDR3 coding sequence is TGTGCCAGCAGTCAACAGGTTCCCAGTATTAGCAATGAGCAGTTCTTC. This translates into CASSQQVPSISNEQFF.

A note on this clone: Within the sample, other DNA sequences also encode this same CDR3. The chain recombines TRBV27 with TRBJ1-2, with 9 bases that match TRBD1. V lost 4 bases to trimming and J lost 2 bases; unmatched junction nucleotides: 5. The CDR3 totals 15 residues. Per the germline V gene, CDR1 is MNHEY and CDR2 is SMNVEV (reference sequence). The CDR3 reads CASSWGQGGNYGYTF. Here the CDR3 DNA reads TGTGCCAGCAGTTGGGGACAGGGAGGAAACTATGGCTACACCTTC.

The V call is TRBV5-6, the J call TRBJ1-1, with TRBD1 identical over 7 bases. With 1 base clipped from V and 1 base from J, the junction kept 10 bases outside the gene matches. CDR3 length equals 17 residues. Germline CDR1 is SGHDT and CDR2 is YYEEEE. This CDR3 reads CASSLLGQRTSNTEAFF. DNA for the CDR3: TGTGCCAGCAGCTTGTTGGGACAGAGAACTTCGAACACTGAAGCTTTCTTT.

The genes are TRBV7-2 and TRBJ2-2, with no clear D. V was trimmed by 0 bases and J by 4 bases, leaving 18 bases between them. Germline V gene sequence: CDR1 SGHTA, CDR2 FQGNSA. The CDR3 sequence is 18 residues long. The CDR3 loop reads CASSLAPAGSDFTGELFF. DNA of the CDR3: TGTGCCAGCAGCTTAGCGCCGGCTGGAAGTGACTTCACCGGGGAGCTGTTTTTT.

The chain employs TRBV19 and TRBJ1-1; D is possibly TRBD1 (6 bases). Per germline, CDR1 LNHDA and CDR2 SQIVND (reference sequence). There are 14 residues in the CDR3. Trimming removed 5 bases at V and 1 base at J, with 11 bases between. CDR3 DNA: TGTGCCAGTAGTTATGGCAGGGGGAACACTGAAGCTTTCTTT. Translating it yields CASSYGRGNTEAFF.

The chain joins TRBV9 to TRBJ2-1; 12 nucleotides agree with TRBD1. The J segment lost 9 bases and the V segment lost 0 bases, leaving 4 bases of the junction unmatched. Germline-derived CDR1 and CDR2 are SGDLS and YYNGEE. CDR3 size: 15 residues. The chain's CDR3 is CASSVGGQGAGEQFF. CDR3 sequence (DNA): TGTGCCAGCAGCGTAGGGGGACAGGGGGCAGGTGAGCAGTTCTTC. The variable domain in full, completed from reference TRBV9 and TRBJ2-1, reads DSGVTQTPKHLITATGQRVTLRCSPRSGDLSVYWYQQSLDQGLQFLIQYYNGEERAKGNILERFSAQQFPDLHSELNLSSLELGDSALYFCASSVGGQGAGEQFFGPGTRLTVL.

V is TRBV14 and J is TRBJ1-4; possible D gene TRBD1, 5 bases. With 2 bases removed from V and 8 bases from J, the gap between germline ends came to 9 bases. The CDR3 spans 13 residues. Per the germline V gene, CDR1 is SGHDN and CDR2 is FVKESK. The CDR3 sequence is CASSQPRGEKLFF. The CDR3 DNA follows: TGTGCCAGCAGCCAACCCCGGGGGGAAAAACTGTTTTTT.

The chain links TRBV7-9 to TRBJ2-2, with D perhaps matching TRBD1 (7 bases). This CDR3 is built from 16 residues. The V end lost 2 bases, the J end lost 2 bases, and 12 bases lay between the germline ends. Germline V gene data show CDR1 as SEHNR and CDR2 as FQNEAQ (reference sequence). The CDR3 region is CASSLSGGLNTGELFF. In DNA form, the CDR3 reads TGTGCCAGCAGCTTATCAGGGGGGCTTAACACCGGGGAGCTGTTTTTT.

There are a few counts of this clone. The CDR3 DNA follows: TGTGCCAGTAGTATCAGTCCACGGGACAGGGTGAGAAACACCATATATTTT. It specifies CASSISPRDRVRNTIYF. The rearrangement uses TRBV19 and TRBJ1-3; the match to TRBD1 covers 9 bases. The length of the CDR3 is 17 residues. Germline V gives CDR1 LNHDA, CDR2 SQIVND (reference sequence). J lost 5 bases, V lost 3 bases, and 11 bases had no gene match.

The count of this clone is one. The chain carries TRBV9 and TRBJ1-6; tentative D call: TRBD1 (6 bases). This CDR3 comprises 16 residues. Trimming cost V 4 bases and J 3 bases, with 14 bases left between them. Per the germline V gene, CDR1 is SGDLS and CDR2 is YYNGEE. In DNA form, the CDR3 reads TGTGCCAGCAGCCTAGCCGGGACACGCTATAATTCACCCCTCCACTTT. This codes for CASSLAGTRYNSPLHF.

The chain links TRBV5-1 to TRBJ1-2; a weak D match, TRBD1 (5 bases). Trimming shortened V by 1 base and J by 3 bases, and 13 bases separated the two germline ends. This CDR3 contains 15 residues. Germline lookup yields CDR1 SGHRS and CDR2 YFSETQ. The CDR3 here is CASSLIPGMDYGYTF. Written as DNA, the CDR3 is TGCGCCAGCAGCTTGATTCCAGGGATGGACTATGGCTACACCTTC.